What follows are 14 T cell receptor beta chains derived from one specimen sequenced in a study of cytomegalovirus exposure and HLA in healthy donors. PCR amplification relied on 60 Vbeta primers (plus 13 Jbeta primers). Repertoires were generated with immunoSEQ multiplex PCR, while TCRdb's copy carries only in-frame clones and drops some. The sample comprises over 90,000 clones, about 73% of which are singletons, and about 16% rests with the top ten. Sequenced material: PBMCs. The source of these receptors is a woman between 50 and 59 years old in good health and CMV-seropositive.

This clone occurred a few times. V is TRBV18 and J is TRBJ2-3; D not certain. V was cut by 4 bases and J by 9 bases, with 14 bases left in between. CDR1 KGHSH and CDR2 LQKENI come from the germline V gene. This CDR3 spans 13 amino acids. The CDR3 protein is CASSRDSTETQYF. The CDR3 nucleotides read TGTGCCAGCTCACGAGACTCCACGGAGACGCAGTATTTT.

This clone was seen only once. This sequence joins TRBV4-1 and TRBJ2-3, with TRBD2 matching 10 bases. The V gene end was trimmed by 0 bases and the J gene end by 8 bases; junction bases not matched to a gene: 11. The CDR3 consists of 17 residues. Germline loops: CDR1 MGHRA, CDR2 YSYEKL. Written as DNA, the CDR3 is TGCGCCAGCAGCCAAGATTGGCTAGCGGGAGCATCCGGTACGCAGTATTTT. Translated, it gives CASSQDWLAGASGTQYF.

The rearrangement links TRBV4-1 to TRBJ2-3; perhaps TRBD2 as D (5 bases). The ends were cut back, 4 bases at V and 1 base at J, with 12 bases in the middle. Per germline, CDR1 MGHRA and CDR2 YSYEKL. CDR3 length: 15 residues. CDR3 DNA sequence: TGCGCCAGCAGCCGAACTAGAGAGGGCACAGATACGCAGTATTTT. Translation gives CASSRTREGTDTQYF.

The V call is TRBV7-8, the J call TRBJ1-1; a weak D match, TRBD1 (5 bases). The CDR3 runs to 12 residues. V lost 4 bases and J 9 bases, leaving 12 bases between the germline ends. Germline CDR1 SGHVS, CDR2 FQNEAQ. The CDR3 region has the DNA TGTGCCAGCAGCTCGAGCAGGGTTCAAGCTTTCTTT. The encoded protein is CASSSSRVQAFF.

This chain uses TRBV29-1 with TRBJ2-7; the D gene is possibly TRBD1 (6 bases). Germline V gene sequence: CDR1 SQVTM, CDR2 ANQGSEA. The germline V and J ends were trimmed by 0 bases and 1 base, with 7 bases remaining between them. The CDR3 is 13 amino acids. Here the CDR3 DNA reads TGCAGCGTTGAAGAGGGGGCTTCCTACGAGCAGTACTTC. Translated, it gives CSVEEGASYEQYF.

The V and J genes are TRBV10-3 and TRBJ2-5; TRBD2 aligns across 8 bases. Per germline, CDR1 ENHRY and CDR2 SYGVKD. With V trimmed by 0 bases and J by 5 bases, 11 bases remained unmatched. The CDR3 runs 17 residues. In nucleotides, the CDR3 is TGTGCCATCAGTGAGTCAGGGCCGGGTAGCGGGACTGAGACCCAGTACTTC. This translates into CAISESGPGSGTETQYF.

The CDR3 here is CASRLTGQPRSYEQYF. The CDR3 DNA reads as TGTGCCAGCAGGTTAACGGGACAACCACGCTCCTACGAGCAGTACTTC. J is TRBJ2-7 and V is TRBV28; possible D gene TRBD1, 6 bases. V was clipped by 6 bases and J by 0 bases, with 18 bases between them. This CDR3 spans 16 amino acids. The germline V gene encodes CDR1 MDHEN and CDR2 SYDVKM. Complete variable domain (other parts from reference TRBV28 and TRBJ2-7): DVKVTQSSRYLVKRTGEKVFLECVQDMDHENMFWYRQDPGLGLRLIYFSYDVKMKEKGDIPEGYSVSREKKERFSLILESASTNQTSMYLCASRLTGQPRSYEQYFGPGTRLTVT.

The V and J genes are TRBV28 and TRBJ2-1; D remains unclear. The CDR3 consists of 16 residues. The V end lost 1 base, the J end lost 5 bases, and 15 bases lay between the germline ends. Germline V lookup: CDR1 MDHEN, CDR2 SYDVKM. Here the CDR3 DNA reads TGTGCCAGCAGTTTATATTTTCTGGGCAATAACAATGAGCAGTTCTTC. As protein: CASSLYFLGNNNEQFF.

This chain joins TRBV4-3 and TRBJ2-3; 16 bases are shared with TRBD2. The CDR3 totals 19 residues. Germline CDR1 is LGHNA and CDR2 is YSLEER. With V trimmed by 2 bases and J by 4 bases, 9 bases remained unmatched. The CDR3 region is CASSQQPPGLAGGPDTQYF. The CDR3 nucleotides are TGCGCCAGCAGCCAACAACCACCGGGACTAGCGGGAGGGCCAGATACGCAGTATTTT.

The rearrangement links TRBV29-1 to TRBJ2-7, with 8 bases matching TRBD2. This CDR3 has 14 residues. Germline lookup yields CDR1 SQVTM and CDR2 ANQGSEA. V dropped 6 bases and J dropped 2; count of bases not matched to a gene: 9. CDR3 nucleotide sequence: TGCAGCGTGTCCCTGGTAGCGGGGACCTACGAGCAGTACTTC. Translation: CSVSLVAGTYEQYF.

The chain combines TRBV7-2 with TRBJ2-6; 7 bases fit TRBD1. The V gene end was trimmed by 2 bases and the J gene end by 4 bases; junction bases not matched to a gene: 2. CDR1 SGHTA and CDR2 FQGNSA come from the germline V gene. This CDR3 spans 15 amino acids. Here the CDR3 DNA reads TGTGCCAGCAGCTTAAGGGGGCGAGGGGCCAACGTCCTGACTTTC. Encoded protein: CASSLRGRGANVLTF.

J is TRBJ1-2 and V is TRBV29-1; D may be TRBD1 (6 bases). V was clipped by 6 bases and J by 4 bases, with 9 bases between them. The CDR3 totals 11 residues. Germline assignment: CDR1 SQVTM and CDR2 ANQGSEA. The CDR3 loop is CSVATGYGYTF. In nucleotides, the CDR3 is TGCAGCGTCGCGACAGGCTATGGCTACACCTTC.

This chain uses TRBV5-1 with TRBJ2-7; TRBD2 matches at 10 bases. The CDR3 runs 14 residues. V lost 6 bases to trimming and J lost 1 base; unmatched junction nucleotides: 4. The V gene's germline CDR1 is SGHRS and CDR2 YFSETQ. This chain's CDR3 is CASNPSGRSYEQYF. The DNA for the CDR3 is TGCGCCAGCAACCCTAGCGGGAGATCCTACGAGCAGTACTTC.

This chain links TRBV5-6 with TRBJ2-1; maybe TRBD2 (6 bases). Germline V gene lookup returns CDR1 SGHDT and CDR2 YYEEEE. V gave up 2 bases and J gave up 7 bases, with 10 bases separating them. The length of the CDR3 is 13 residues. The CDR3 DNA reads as TGTGCCAGCAGCTTCCAGGGAGGAAATGAGCAGTTCTTC. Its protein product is CASSFQGGNEQFF.